The 10 T cell receptor beta chains reported below all come from one sample, sequenced in a study of T cells in Graves' hyperthyroidism and ophthalmopathy. From RNA transcripts, TCR beta CDR3 regions were amplified. The HTBI primer set was used in a first-round RT-PCR of the TCR CDR3. MiXCR was run by TCRdb on the multiplex PCR reads, yielding one entry per CDR3 protein. The sample lists about 480,000 distinct CDR3 sequences; about 20% were seen once. Sequencing used blood. These TCRs come from a woman aged 70 to 79 with Graves' ophthalmopathy.

The chain's CDR3 is CASSQVSHSYEQYF. The CDR3 region has the DNA TGCGCCAGCAGCCAAGTATCCCACTCCTACGAGCAGTACTTC. The genes are TRBV4-1 and TRBJ2-7, with no clear D. V was shortened by 1 base and J by 0 bases, with 7 bases between the two germline ends. CDR1 is MGHRA and CDR2 is YSYEKL in the germline V gene. CDR3 length equals 14 residues.

V is TRBV20-1 and J is TRBJ2-1, with 10 nucleotides matching TRBD2. The CDR3 covers 15 residues. Germline V gene data show CDR1 as DFQATT and CDR2 as SNEGSKA (reference sequence). Trimming took 1 base from V and 8 from J; bases not matched to a gene: 8. The CDR3 sequence: CSARVSAGGPHEQFF. Here the CDR3 DNA reads TGCAGTGCTAGAGTTTCAGCGGGAGGGCCCCATGAGCAGTTCTTC.

This clonotype was detected ten times or more. The rearrangement links TRBV12-3 or TRBV12-4 to TRBJ2-5; 8 nucleotides agree with TRBD1. The CDR3 extends over 15 amino acids. The trim removed 6 bases at V and 4 bases at J, leaving 10 bases unmatched. CDR3 amino acids: CASRRNTGGGETQYF. The CDR3 nucleotides read TGTGCCAGCAGAAGAAATACAGGGGGAGGAGAGACCCAGTACTTC.

This clonotype showed up just once. The V call is TRBV6-1, the J call TRBJ2-1, with TRBD2 matching over 14 bases. The CDR3 totals 17 residues. Germline CDR1 reads MNHNS; CDR2 reads SASEGT. The V gene end was trimmed by 6 bases and the J gene end by 9 bases; junction bases not matched to a gene: 13. CDR3 DNA: TGTGCCAGCAGCCCCACCCCCCGGACTAGCGGGAGGACTGAGCAGTTCTTC. Translated, it gives CASSPTPRTSGRTEQFF.

This clonotype appeared many times. The rearrangement joins TRBV28 to TRBJ2-1; D possibly corresponds to TRBD1 (5 bases). Germline-derived CDR1 and CDR2 are MDHEN and SYDVKM. The V end lost 6 bases, the J end lost 5 bases, and 5 bases lay between the germline ends. The CDR3 has 11 amino acids. The CDR3 loop reads CASRGDNEQFF. CDR3 in DNA: TGTGCCAGCAGAGGGGACAATGAGCAGTTCTTC.

J is TRBJ2-3 and V is TRBV6-6; D unresolved. V was cut by 0 bases and J by 2 bases, with 9 bases left in between. Germline V CDR1 and CDR2: MNHNY, SVGAGI (reference sequence). CDR3 length: 15 amino acids. Here the CDR3 reads CASSYSNRATDTQYF. In nucleotides, the CDR3 is TGTGCCAGCAGTTACTCGAATCGGGCCACAGATACGCAGTATTTT.

This sequence joins TRBV7-2 and TRBJ2-1, with TRBD2 matching over 14 bases. The trim removed 3 bases at V and 8 bases at J, leaving 12 bases unmatched. CDR1 is SGHTA and CDR2 is FQGNSA in the germline V gene. The CDR3 runs to 18 residues. The CDR3 loop is CASSLTGTSGSHIYEQFF. CDR3 bases: TGTGCCAGCAGCTTGACCGGGACTAGCGGGAGTCATATCTATGAGCAGTTCTTC. Full variable domain (missing parts from reference TRBV7-2 and TRBJ2-1): GAGVSQSPSNKVTEKGKDVELRCDPISGHTALYWYRQSLGQGLEFLIYFQGNSAPDKSGLPSDRFSAERTGGSVSTLTIQRTQQEDSAVYLCASSLTGTSGSHIYEQFFGPGTRLTVL.

This clonotype was counted between two and nine times. V and J are TRBV12-3 or TRBV12-4 and TRBJ1-6, with TRBD1 matching over 7 bases. V lost 2 bases, J lost 8 bases, and 3 bases stayed unmatched. The CDR3 has 14 residues. CDR3 bases: TGTGCCAGCAGTTTAAGACAGGGAGATTCACCCCTCCACTTT. It yields the protein CASSLRQGDSPLHF.

This clonotype was seen a single time. No conserved phenylalanine or tryptophan is present at the end of the CDR3, so a read error is the likely explanation. This chain connects TRBV28 to TRBJ1-6, with 7 bases identical to TRBD1. The CDR3 consists of 14 residues. V gave up 6 bases and J gave up 9 bases; unmatched junction bases: 8. Germline values: CDR1 MDHEN, CDR2 SYDVKM. The CDR3 spells CASRGGGFFSPLHL. In DNA, the CDR3 is TGTGCCAGCAGGGGAGGGGGCTTTTTTTCACCCCTCCACCTT.

This clonotype was recorded at least ten times. The chain combines TRBV12-3 or TRBV12-4 with TRBJ2-1, with 8 bases fitting TRBD2. The trim removed 7 bases at V and 3 bases at J, leaving 5 bases unmatched. The CDR3 loop spans 14 amino acids. Here the CDR3 DNA reads TGTGCCAGCAAGATTAGCGGGATCTACAATGAGCAGTTCTTC. Translated, it gives CASKISGIYNEQFF.